Shown below are 8 T cell receptor beta chains from a single sample sequenced in a study of T cells in tuberculosis. The data were produced by immunoSEQ multiplex PCR, yet TCRdb's version contains in-frame clones alone and is incomplete. This table holds fewer than 35,000 clones, more than 70% found once. The sample's time point: new active TB diagnosis, blood taken before or within 7 days of starting treatment. This material consisted of PBMCs, taken at tuberculosis diagnosis. These receptors all come from an adult with tuberculosis.

This clone was seen a single time. V usage is TRBV11-2 and J usage is TRBJ1-2, with TRBD1 matching 7 bases. The CDR3 length is 15 residues. V shed 1 base and J 5 bases; nucleotides not matched to a gene: 7. The germline gives CDR1 SGHAT, CDR2 FQNNGV. CDR3 residues: CASSLVGDSYYGYTF. The DNA of the CDR3 is TGTGCCAGCAGCTTAGTTGGGGACAGCTATTATGGCTACACCTTC.

The chain has TRBV27 and TRBJ1-5; perhaps TRBD1 as D (6 bases). The CDR3 contains 17 residues. V gave up 4 bases and J gave up 2 bases, with 18 bases separating them. CDR1 is MNHEY, CDR2 SMNVEV, per germline (reference sequence). CDR3 region: CASSSNQGLHGNQPQHF. The CDR3, as DNA: TGTGCCAGCAGTTCCAACCAGGGGTTGCACGGCAATCAGCCCCAGCATTTT.

The CDR3 DNA reads TGTGCCAGCAGCCCCATTACCCGACAGGGGGCCAAAAACATTCAGTACTTC. This codes for CASSPITRQGAKNIQYF. The rearrangement joins TRBV27 to TRBJ2-4, with 8 bases identical to TRBD1. The CDR3 extends over 17 amino acids. Losses at the gene ends were 6 bases for V and 1 base for J; bases not matched to a gene: 11. CDR1 and CDR2 from the germline V gene are MNHEY and SMNVEV (reference sequence).

This rearrangement joins TRBV10-3 to TRBJ2-7, with D perhaps TRBD2 (6 bases). The CDR3 extends over 13 amino acids. Germline V gives CDR1 ENHRY, CDR2 SYGVKD. Trimming took off 6 bases at V and 2 bases at J, with 11 bases between the two ends. The CDR3 bases are TGTGCCATCAGGGGGGACTCCCCCTACGAGCAGTACTTC. This encodes CAIRGDSPYEQYF.

V usage is TRBV19 and J usage is TRBJ1-4, with D tentatively TRBD1 (6 bases). The CDR3 extends over 14 amino acids. V dropped 3 bases and J dropped 8 bases, with 13 bases sitting between them. Per germline, CDR1 LNHDA and CDR2 SQIVND (reference sequence). The CDR3 here is CASSMAGVREKLFF. The CDR3 coding sequence is TGTGCCAGTAGTATGGCAGGGGTTAGGGAAAAACTGTTTTTT.

The rearrangement links TRBV2 to TRBJ1-1; weak D call: TRBD1 (6 bases). The CDR3 is made up of 13 amino acids. Germline V lookup: CDR1 SNHLY, CDR2 FYNNEI. V was cut by 8 bases and J by 2 bases, with 12 bases left in between. The CDR3 DNA follows: TGTGCCAGCGCCGGGACACCCAACACTGAAGCTTTCTTT. Its protein is CASAGTPNTEAFF.

The chain recombines TRBV9 with TRBJ2-7, with D maybe TRBD2 (5 bases). Germline CDR1 and CDR2: SGDLS and YYNGEE. V was clipped by 4 bases and J by 5 bases, with 13 bases between them. The CDR3 totals 13 residues. CDR3 in amino acids: CASSPPGVHEQYF. The CDR3 nucleotides read TGTGCCAGCAGCCCCCCCGGGGTCCACGAGCAGTACTTC.

The chain combines TRBV30 with TRBJ2-2, with a weak D call TRBD2 (6 bases). The CDR3 spans 15 residues. The V end was cut by 1 base, the J end by 2 bases, with 11 bases between. Germline CDR1 and CDR2: GTSNPN and SVGIG (reference sequence). This CDR3 is CAWSAGGANTGELFF. CDR3 DNA sequence: TGTGCCTGGAGTGCTGGAGGGGCCAACACCGGGGAGCTGTTTTTT.